This T cell receptor beta chain was captured in a study of technical replicates of blood from four donors. The CDR3 extends over 15 amino acids. Germline CDR1 reads GTSNPN; CDR2 reads SVGIG (reference sequence). TCRdb's table, derived via immunoSEQ multiplex PCR, lists solely in-frame clones and lacks some. This table holds 70,000 to 85,000 clones, nearly 97% found once. The receptor was derived from a human donor in good health. Sequencing input: T cells isolated from PBMCs. The chain couples TRBV30 to TRBJ2-7; 9 positions match TRBD2. Here the CDR3 reads CAFALLAGRSYEQYF. The CDR3 DNA follows: TGTGCTTTCGCGCTCCTAGCGGGGCGCTCCTACGAGCAGTACTTC.